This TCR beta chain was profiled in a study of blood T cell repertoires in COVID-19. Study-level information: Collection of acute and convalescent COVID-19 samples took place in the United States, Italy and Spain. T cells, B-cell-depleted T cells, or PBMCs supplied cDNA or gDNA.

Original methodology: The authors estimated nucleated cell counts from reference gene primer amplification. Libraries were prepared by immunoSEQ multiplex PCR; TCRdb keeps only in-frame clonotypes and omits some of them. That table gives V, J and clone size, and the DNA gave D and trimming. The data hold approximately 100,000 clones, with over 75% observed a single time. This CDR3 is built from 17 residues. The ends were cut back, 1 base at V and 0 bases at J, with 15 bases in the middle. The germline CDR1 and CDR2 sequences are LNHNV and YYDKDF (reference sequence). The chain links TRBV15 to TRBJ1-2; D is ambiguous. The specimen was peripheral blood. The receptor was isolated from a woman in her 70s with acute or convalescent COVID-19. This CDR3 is CATSRAPPGEANYGYTF. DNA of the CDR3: TGTGCCACCAGCAGAGCCCCTCCGGGAGAGGCTAACTATGGCTACACCTTC.